The 25 T cell receptor beta chains listed next were all sequenced from one sample in a study of T cells in Graves' hyperthyroidism and ophthalmopathy. Amplified regions were TCR beta CDR3 sequences from RNA transcripts. First-round RT-PCR targeting the TCR CDR3 was performed with the HTBI primer set. Using its own MiXCR run on the multiplex PCR reads, TCRdb lists one record per CDR3 protein. The data show hundreds of thousands of distinct CDR3 sequences, around 39% seen once. Sequencing was carried out using blood. The source is a man aged 18 to 29 with Graves' hyperthyroidism.

The CDR3 DNA reads as TGTGCCAGCAGCCGCGGGGAAGCGGGAGCTTGGGAGACCCAGTACTTC. Its translation: CASSRGEAGAWETQYF. The chain employs TRBV6-5 and TRBJ2-5, with 8 bases identical to TRBD2. Germline loops: CDR1 MNHEY, CDR2 SVGAGI. The CDR3 is made up of 16 amino acids. The J segment lost 5 bases and the V segment lost 6 bases, leaving 14 bases of the junction unmatched.

The J gene is TRBJ2-5, the V gene TRBV7-9; D uncertain. V was trimmed by 1 base and J by 5 bases, leaving 11 bases between them. From germline, CDR1 is SEHNR and CDR2 FQNEAQ (reference sequence). CDR3 length: 14 residues. CDR3 in DNA: TGTGCCAGCAGCTTAGGGGCAGAGGAGGAGACCCAGTACTTC. This codes for CASSLGAEEETQYF.

J is TRBJ1-1 and V is TRBV20-1; 10 bases fit TRBD1. The germline V gene encodes CDR1 DFQATT and CDR2 SNEGSKA (reference sequence). The CDR3 covers 15 residues. The CDR3 loop is CSPRDDRGLHTEAFF. CDR3 coding DNA: TGCAGCCCCCGGGACGACAGGGGGCTTCACACTGAAGCTTTCTTT.

This clonotype was recorded many times. The DNA for the CDR3 is TGTGCCATCAGTGAGGGATTTAAGGGTGATGAAAAACTGTTTTTT. This sequence encodes CAISEGFKGDEKLFF. This chain links TRBV10-3 with TRBJ1-4; D gene unclear. The CDR3 totals 15 residues. V was clipped by 2 bases and J by 6 bases, with 13 bases between them. CDR1 is ENHRY, CDR2 SYGVKD, per germline.

Many counts were recorded for this clonotype. The chain has TRBV20-1 and TRBJ1-5; the D gene is possibly TRBD1 (5 bases). The V gene's germline CDR1 is DFQATT and CDR2 SNEGSKA (reference sequence). V was shortened by 0 bases and J by 12 bases, with 9 bases between the two germline ends. This CDR3 region has 11 residues. The CDR3 DNA reads as TGCAGTGCTAGAGAACGGGGGAACCAGCATTTT. Translation gives CSARERGNQHF.

V and J are TRBV29-1 and TRBJ2-7; D gene uncertain. Germline V gives CDR1 SQVTM, CDR2 ANQGSEA. The CDR3 is 10 residues long. V was shortened by 3 bases and J by 7 bases, with 7 bases between the two germline ends. The CDR3 bases are TGCAGCGTTGAGTCGAATGAGCAGTACTTC. Residues: CSVESNEQYF.

This clonotype appeared many times. The chain links TRBV25-1 to TRBJ1-3; D is ambiguous. Between the trimmed V and J ends, which lost 3 bases and 0 bases, there was a span of 9 bases. The CDR3 is made up of 15 amino acids. In germline, CDR1 is MGHDK, CDR2 SYGVNS. In DNA, the CDR3 is TGTGCCAGCAGTGATTCCGGGCTCTCTGGAAACACCATATATTTT. This sequence encodes CASSDSGLSGNTIYF.

This clonotype was counted a few times. The junction departs from the called germline gene at one end, perhaps through a read error. This chain joins TRBV7-9 and TRBJ2-7; D may match TRBD1 or TRBD2 (5 bases each). Germline V gives CDR1 SEHNR, CDR2 FQNEAQ (reference sequence). The CDR3 contains 17 residues. CDR3 amino acids: CASSLQLGGAHSYEQYF. The CDR3, as DNA: TGCGCCAGCAGCCTTCAGCTTGGGGGTGCCCACTCCTACGAGCAGTACTTC.

Ten or more counts support this clonotype. The J gene is TRBJ1-3, the V gene TRBV7-9; weak D call: TRBD1 (6 bases). The CDR3 is 12 residues long. CDR1 SEHNR and CDR2 FQNEAQ come from the germline V gene (reference sequence). V shed 5 bases and J shed 8 bases, with 10 bases lying between them. Here the CDR3 reads CASSTPGDTIYF. DNA for the CDR3: TGTGCCAGCAGCACCCCAGGGGACACCATATATTTT.

The genes are TRBV27 and TRBJ2-7, with 8 bases that match TRBD1. With 6 bases clipped from V and 4 bases from J, the junction kept 8 bases outside the gene matches. This CDR3 spans 14 amino acids. Germline V gene data show CDR1 as MNHEY and CDR2 as SMNVEV (reference sequence). CDR3 coding DNA: TGTGCCAGCAGGCGGGACAGGCCGTCGTACGAGCAGTACTTC. Its protein product is CASRRDRPSYEQYF.

V and J are TRBV6-5 and TRBJ1-5, with a weak D call TRBD1 (5 bases). The germline V and J ends were trimmed by 4 bases and 7 bases, with 14 bases remaining between them. Germline values: CDR1 MNHEY, CDR2 SVGAGI. There are 14 residues in the CDR3. Here the CDR3 DNA reads TGTGCCAGCAGTTTACTTATAGGGGCACAGCCCCAGCATTTT. As protein: CASSLLIGAQPQHF.

Turning to this clonotype: Mismatch with germline at one junction end may stem from a read error. The chain carries TRBV10-3 and TRBJ1-2; 8 nucleotides match TRBD1. Per germline, CDR1 ENHRY and CDR2 SYGVKD. This CDR3 contains 12 residues. The CDR3 DNA reads as TGTGCCATCAGTCGGGACAGGTATGGCTGCACCTTC. Its translation is CAISRDRYGCTF.

The chain uses TRBV7-9 and TRBJ1-1, with TRBD1 as a possible D gene (5 bases). V was shortened by 5 bases and J by 7 bases, with 14 bases between the two germline ends. The CDR3 runs to 13 residues. Per germline, CDR1 SEHNR and CDR2 FQNEAQ (reference sequence). The CDR3 loop reads CASSRTGAREAFF. DNA of the CDR3: TGTGCCAGCAGCCGTACCGGGGCCCGTGAAGCTTTCTTT.

This clonotype was found many times. The genes are TRBV19 and TRBJ1-5; 7 bases map to TRBD1. Germline values: CDR1 LNHDA, CDR2 SQIVND (reference sequence). The CDR3 loop spans 15 amino acids. The trim removed 4 bases at V and 9 bases at J, leaving 12 bases unmatched. CDR3 region: CASSNTDRDYRPQHF. Here the CDR3 DNA reads TGTGCCAGTAGTAACACCGACAGGGACTATCGGCCCCAGCATTTT.

This clonotype was seen at least ten times. V is TRBV15 and J is TRBJ1-1; TRBD1 matches at 7 bases. With V trimmed by 5 bases and J by 5 bases, 5 bases remained unmatched. CDR1 and CDR2 (germline): LNHNV, YYDKDF (reference sequence). The CDR3 has 13 residues. CDR3 sequence: CATSRQGWTEAFF. CDR3 nucleotide sequence: TGTGCCACCAGCCGACAGGGTTGGACTGAAGCTTTCTTT.

This clonotype was seen at least ten times. The J gene is TRBJ2-5, the V gene TRBV2, with 8 bases aligning to TRBD2. CDR1 and CDR2 from the germline V gene are SNHLY and FYNNEI. V trimming: 4 bases; J trimming: 2 bases; junction bases outside the gene matches: 9. This CDR3 has 16 residues. CDR3 protein: CASSGSRGGLQETQYF. In DNA, the CDR3 is TGTGCCAGCAGTGGGTCACGGGGGGGACTACAAGAGACCCAGTACTTC.

This chain joins TRBV4-3 and TRBJ1-5, with D hard to call. The CDR3 extends over 14 amino acids. Trimming took off 4 bases at V and 3 bases at J, with 10 bases between the two ends. CDR1 LGHNA and CDR2 YSLEER come from the germline V gene. CDR3 nucleotides: TGCGCCAGCAGCCCAAAGGACCTCAATCAGCCCCAGCATTTT. As protein: CASSPKDLNQPQHF.

The gene calls are TRBV12-3 or TRBV12-4 and TRBJ1-1; TRBD1 aligns across 8 bases. The CDR3 has 15 amino acids. V was pared by 5 bases and J by 4 bases, with 9 bases of the junction left unmatched. This CDR3 reads CASSTSTGVGTEAFF. CDR3 nucleotide sequence: TGTGCCAGCAGTACCTCGACAGGGGTCGGCACTGAAGCTTTCTTT.

This chain joins TRBV6-5 and TRBJ1-3, with 8 nucleotides matching TRBD1. The germline V gene encodes CDR1 MNHEY and CDR2 SVGAGI. This CDR3 spans 13 amino acids. The J segment lost 8 bases and the V segment lost 6 bases, leaving 6 bases of the junction unmatched. The CDR3 spells CASRKQGGYTIYF. CDR3 nucleotides: TGTGCCAGCAGGAAACAGGGGGGATACACCATATATTTT.

The chain recombines TRBV7-9 with TRBJ1-5, with TRBD1 identical over 10 bases. The CDR3 spans 15 residues. Germline V CDR1 and CDR2: SEHNR, FQNEAQ (reference sequence). V was pared by 4 bases and J by 3 bases, with 3 bases of the junction left unmatched. This CDR3 is CASSSTGGNNQPQHF. The CDR3 DNA sequence: TGTGCCAGCAGCTCGACAGGGGGCAACAATCAGCCCCAGCATTTT.

The genes are TRBV24-1 and TRBJ2-7; 10 bases line up with TRBD1. V was pared by 2 bases and J by 4 bases, with 4 bases of the junction left unmatched. This CDR3 is built from 15 residues. Germline V lookup: CDR1 KGHDR, CDR2 SFDVKD. The CDR3 region has the DNA TGTGCCACCAGTGATTCGGACAGGGGGGGGTACGAGCAGTACTTC. It specifies CATSDSDRGGYEQYF.

For this clonotype: A much larger clone lies a single base off, so this may be a read error. CDR3 sequence: CASSLKSGDYEQYF. CDR3 DNA sequence: TGTGCCAGCAGCTTAAAGAGCGGGGACTACGAGCAGTACTTC. The rearrangement uses TRBV7-8 and TRBJ2-7, with 7 positions matching TRBD2. The germline V gene has CDR1 SGHVS and CDR2 FQNEAQ. The CDR3 contains 14 residues. The V segment lost 2 bases and the J segment 3 bases; nucleotides outside the gene matches: 4.

In nucleotides, the CDR3 is TGTGCCAGCAGCTGGGGGACAGGGTCTCAGCCCCAGCATTTT. Its protein product is CASSWGTGSQPQHF. The chain joins TRBV5-5 to TRBJ1-5, with TRBD1 matching over 9 bases. CDR1 is SGHKS and CDR2 is YYEKEE in the germline V gene (reference sequence). V was pared by 3 bases and J by 6 bases, with 4 bases of the junction left unmatched. The CDR3 extends over 14 amino acids.

The chain joins TRBV2 to TRBJ1-4, with D perhaps TRBD1 (6 bases). Germline assignment: CDR1 SNHLY and CDR2 FYNNEI. Trimming stripped 8 bases from V and 9 bases from J, with 22 bases between. The CDR3 has 15 residues. CDR3 in DNA: TGTGCCAGCCCCTACGAGGGGCAGGGGAGTCAAAAACTGTTTTTT. This encodes CASPYEGQGSQKLFF.

This rearrangement joins TRBV19 to TRBJ1-2; no clear D gene. CDR3 length equals 16 residues. Germline V CDR1 and CDR2: LNHDA, SQIVND (reference sequence). V shed 4 bases and J shed 2 bases, with 17 bases lying between them. The DNA for the CDR3 is TGTGCCAGTAGTACACTCTCGACGGGCGGAAACTATGGCTACACCTTC. Translating it yields CASSTLSTGGNYGYTF.